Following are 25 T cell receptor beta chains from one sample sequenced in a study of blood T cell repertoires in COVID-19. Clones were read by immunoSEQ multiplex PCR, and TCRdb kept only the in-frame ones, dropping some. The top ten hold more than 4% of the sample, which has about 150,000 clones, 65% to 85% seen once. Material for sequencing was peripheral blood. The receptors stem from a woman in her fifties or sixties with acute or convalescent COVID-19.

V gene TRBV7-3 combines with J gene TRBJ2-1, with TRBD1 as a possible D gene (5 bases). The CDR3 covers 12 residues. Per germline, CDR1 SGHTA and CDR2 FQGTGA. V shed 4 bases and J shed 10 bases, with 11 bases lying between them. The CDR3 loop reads CASSSSGYEQFF. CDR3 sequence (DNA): TGTGCCAGCAGCTCGTCAGGGTACGAGCAGTTCTTC.

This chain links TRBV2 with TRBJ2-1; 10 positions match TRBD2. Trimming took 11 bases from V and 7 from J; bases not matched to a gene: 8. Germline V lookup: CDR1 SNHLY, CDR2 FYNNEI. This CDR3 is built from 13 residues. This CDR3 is CALSGGADNEQFF. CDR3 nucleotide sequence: TGTGCCCTGAGCGGGGGGGCTGATAATGAGCAGTTCTTC.

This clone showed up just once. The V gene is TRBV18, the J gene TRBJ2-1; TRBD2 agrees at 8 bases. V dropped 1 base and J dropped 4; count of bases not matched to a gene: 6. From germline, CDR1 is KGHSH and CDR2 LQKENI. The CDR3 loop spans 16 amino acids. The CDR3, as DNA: TGTGCCAGCTCACCACGTGTCGGGGGGGATTACAATGAGCAGTTCTTC. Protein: CASSPRVGGDYNEQFF.

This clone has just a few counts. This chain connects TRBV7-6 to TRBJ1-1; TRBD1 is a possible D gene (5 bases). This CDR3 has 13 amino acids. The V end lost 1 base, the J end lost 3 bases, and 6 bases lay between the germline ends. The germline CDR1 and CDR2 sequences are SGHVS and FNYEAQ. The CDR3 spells CASSLGGDTEAFF. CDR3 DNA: TGTGCCAGCAGCTTAGGGGGGGACACTGAAGCTTTCTTT.

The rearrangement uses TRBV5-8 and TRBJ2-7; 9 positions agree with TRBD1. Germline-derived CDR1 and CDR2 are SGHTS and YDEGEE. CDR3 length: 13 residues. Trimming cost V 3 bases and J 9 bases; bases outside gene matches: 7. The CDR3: CASSWGTGSGQYF. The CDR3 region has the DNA TGTGCCAGCAGCTGGGGGACAGGGAGCGGGCAGTACTTC.

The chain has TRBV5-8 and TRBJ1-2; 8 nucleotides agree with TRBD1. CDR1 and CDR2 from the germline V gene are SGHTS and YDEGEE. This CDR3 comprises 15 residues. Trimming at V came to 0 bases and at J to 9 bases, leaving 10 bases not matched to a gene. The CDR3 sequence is CASSLAVGRGPSYTF. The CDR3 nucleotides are TGTGCCAGCAGCTTGGCTGTCGGCAGGGGGCCAAGCTACACCTTC.

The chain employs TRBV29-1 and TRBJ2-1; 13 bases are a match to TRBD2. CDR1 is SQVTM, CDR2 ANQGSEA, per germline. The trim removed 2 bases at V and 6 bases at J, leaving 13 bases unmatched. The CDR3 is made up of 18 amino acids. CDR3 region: CSVEPQPSLAGGFNEQFF. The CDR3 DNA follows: TGCAGCGTTGAACCTCAGCCCTCACTAGCGGGGGGGTTCAATGAGCAGTTCTTC.

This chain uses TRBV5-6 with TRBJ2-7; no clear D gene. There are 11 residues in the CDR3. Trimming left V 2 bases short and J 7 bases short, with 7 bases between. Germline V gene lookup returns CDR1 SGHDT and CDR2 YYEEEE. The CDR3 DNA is TGTGCCAGCAGCTTTCTTCGGGAGCAGTACTTC. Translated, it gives CASSFLREQYF. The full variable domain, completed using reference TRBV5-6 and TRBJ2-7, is DAGVTQSPTHLIKTRGQQVTLRCSPKSGHDTVSWYQQALGQGPQFIFQYYEEEERQRGNFPDRFSGHQFPNYSSELNVNALLLGDSALYLCASSFLREQYFGPGTRLTVT.

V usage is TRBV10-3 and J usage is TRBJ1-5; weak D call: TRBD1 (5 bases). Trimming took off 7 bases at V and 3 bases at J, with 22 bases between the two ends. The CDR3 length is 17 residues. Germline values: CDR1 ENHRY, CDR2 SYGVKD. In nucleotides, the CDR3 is TGTGCCATCAAGGCCGGAATGGGGGAGGGAGACAATCAGCCCCAGCATTTT. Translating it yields CAIKAGMGEGDNQPQHF.

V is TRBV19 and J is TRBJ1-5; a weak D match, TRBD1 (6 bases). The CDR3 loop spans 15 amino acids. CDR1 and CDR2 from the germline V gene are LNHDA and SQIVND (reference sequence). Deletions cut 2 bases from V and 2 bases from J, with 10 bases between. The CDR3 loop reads CASSILNRGNQPQHF. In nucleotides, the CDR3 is TGTGCCAGTAGTATACTGAACAGGGGCAATCAGCCCCAGCATTTT.

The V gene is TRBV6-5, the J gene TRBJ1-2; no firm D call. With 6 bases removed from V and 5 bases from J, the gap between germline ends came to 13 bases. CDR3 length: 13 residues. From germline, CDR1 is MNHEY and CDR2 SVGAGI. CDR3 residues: CASSPDTVYGYTF. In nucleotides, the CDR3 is TGTGCCAGCAGCCCAGACACGGTATATGGCTACACCTTC.

CDR3 bases: TGTGCCAGCAACCCGACAGGGGTTGACACTGAAGCTTTCTTT. The encoded protein is CASNPTGVDTEAFF. This chain connects TRBV5-6 to TRBJ1-1; the match to TRBD1 covers 8 bases. Germline CDR1 is SGHDT and CDR2 is YYEEEE. This CDR3 contains 14 residues. The J segment lost 3 bases and the V segment lost 6 bases, leaving 7 bases of the junction unmatched.

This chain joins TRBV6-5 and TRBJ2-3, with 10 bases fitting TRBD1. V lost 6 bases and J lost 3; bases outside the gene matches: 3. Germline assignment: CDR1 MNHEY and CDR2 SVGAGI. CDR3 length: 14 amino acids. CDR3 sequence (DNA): TGTGCCAGCAGCCGACAGGGGGCGACAGATACGCAGTATTTT. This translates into CASSRQGATDTQYF.

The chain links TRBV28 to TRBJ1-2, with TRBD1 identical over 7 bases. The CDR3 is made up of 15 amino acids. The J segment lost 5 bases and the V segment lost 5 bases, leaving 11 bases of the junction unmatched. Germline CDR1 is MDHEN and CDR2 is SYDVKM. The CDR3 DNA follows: TGTGCCAGCAGTCCCCCCAGGGGGTCGGGTTATGGCTACACCTTC. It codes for CASSPPRGSGYGYTF.

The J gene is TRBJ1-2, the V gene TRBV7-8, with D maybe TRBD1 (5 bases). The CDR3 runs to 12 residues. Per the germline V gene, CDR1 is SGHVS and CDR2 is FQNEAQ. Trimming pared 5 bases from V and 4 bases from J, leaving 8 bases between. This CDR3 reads CASSLGAYGYTF. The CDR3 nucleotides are TGTGCCAGCAGCCTAGGGGCCTATGGCTACACCTTC.

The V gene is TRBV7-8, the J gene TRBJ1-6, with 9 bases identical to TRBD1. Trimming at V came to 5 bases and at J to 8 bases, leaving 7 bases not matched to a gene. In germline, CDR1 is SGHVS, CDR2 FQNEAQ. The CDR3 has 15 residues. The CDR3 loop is CASSGTGQGDSPLHF. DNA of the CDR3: TGTGCCAGCAGCGGGACGGGACAGGGCGATTCACCCCTCCACTTT.

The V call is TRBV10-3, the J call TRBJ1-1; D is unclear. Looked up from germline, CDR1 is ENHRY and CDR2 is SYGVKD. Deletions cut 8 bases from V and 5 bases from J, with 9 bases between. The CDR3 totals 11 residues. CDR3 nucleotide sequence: TGTGCCATCCGGGAGAATACTGAAGCTTTCTTT. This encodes CAIRENTEAFF.

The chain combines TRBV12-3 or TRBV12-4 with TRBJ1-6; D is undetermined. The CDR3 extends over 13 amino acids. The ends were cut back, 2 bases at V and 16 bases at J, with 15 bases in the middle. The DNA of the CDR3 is TGTGCCAGCAGTTTATGGGGTTGGGAGACACTCCACTTT. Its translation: CASSLWGWETLHF.

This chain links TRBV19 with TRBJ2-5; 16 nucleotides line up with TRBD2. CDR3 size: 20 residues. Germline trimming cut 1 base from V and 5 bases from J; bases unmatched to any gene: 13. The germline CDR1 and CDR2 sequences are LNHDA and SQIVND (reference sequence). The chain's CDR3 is CASSIGPGTSGGALLETQYF. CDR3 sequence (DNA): TGTGCCAGTAGTATAGGGCCCGGGACTAGCGGGGGGGCTTTACTGGAGACCCAGTACTTC.

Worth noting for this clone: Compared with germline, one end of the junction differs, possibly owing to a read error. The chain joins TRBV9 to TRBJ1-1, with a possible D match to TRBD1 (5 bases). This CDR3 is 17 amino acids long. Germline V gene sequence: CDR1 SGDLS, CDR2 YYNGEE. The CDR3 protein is CANSVDPTVGMNTEAFF. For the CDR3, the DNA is TGTGCCAACAGCGTAGACCCGACAGTCGGCATGAACACTGAAGCTTTCTTT. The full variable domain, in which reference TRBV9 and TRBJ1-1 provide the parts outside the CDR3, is DSGVTQTPKHLITATGQRVTLRCSPRSGDLSVYWYQQSLDQGLQFLIQYYNGEERAKGNILERFSAQQFPDLHSELNLSSLELGDSALYFCANSVDPTVGMNTEAFFGQGTRLTVV.

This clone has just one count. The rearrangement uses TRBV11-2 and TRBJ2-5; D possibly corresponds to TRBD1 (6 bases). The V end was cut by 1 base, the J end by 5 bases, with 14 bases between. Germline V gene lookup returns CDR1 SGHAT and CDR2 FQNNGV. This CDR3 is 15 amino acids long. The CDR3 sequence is CASSLAPQGQETQYF. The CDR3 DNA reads TGTGCCAGCAGCTTAGCCCCTCAGGGGCAGGAGACCCAGTACTTC.

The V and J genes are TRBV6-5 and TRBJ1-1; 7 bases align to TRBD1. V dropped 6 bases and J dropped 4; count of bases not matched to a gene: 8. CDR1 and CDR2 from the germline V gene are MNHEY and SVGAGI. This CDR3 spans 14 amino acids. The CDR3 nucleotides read TGTGCCAGCAGCGAGAAGGGGGCAGGCACTGAAGCTTTCTTT. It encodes CASSEKGAGTEAFF.

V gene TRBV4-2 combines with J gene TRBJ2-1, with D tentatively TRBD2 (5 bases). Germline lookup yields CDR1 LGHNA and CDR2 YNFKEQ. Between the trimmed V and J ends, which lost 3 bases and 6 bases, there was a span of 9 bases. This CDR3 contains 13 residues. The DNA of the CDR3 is TGTGCCAGCAGCCATGCGGGCGGCAATGAGCAGTTCTTC. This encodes CASSHAGGNEQFF.

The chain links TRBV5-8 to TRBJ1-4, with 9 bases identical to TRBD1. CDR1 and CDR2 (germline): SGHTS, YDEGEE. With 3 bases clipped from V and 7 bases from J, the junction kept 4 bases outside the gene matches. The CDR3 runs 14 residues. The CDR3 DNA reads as TGTGCCAGCAGCTGGGACAGGGCAGTTGAAAAACTGTTTTTT. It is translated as CASSWDRAVEKLFF. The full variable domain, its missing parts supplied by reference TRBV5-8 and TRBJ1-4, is EAGVTQSPTHLIKTRGQQATLRCSPISGHTSVYWYQQALGLGLQFLLWYDEGEERNRGNFPPRFSGRQFPNYSSELNVNALELEDSALYLCASSWDRAVEKLFFGSGTQLSVL.

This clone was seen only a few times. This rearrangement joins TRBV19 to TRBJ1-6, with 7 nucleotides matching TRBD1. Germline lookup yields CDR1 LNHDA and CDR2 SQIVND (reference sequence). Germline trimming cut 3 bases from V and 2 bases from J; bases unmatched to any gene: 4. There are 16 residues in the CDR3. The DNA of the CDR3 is TGTGCCAGTAGTATGACAGGGTATACCTATAATTCACCCCTCCACTTT. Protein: CASSMTGYTYNSPLHF.